One and the same sample provided the 17 T cell receptor beta chains below, sequenced in a study of blood T cell repertoires in COVID-19 (dated by TCRdb to the early 2020s). The library was produced with the immunoSEQ multiplex PCR assay. TCRdb mirrors the immuneACCESS table, restricted to in-frame sequences. Some clones are absent from its copies; in checked studies, under half trace to an unresolved V gene, and the reason for the others is unknown. Here the sample has under 150,000 clones; 65% to 80% occur a single time. The ten largest clones represent roughly 4.2% of the sample. The sample was peripheral blood. All receptors derive from a man aged 55 to 70 with acute or convalescent COVID-19.

The gene calls are TRBV4-1 and TRBJ1-3, with TRBD1 as a possible D gene (5 bases). Trimming left V 4 bases short and J 8 bases short, with 12 bases between. The V gene's germline CDR1 is MGHRA and CDR2 YSYEKL. CDR3 length: 13 amino acids. DNA of the CDR3: TGCGCCAGCAGCCCGGTCGGGGGGGACACCATATATTTT. This translates into CASSPVGGDTIYF.

The chain joins TRBV3-1 (or the pseudogene TRBV3-2) to TRBJ2-3, with TRBD1 as a possible D gene (5 bases). The CDR3 spans 16 residues. Deletions cut 2 bases from V and 3 bases from J, with 15 bases between. From germline, CDR1 is LGHDT and CDR2 YNNKEL (reference sequence). The CDR3 DNA reads as TGTGCCAGCAGCCAACAAGCAGGGTCTGGGACAGATACGCAGTATTTT. Amino acids: CASSQQAGSGTDTQYF.

The chain carries TRBV3-1 (or the pseudogene TRBV3-2) and TRBJ1-3; 7 nucleotides align to TRBD1. V was pared by 0 bases and J by 3 bases, with 8 bases of the junction left unmatched. CDR1 is LGHDT and CDR2 is YNNKEL in the germline V gene (reference sequence). The CDR3 totals 17 residues. The CDR3 here is CASSQDHQGERGNTIYF. In DNA, the CDR3 is TGTGCCAGCAGCCAAGATCATCAGGGGGAACGTGGAAACACCATATATTTT.

This clone is labeled medium-sized (0.01 to 0.1%). The chain uses TRBV11-2 and TRBJ1-1; tentatively, D is TRBD1 (5 bases). The CDR3 spans 14 residues. V gave up 4 bases and J gave up 3 bases, with 12 bases separating them. From germline, CDR1 is SGHAT and CDR2 FQNNGV. CDR3 in amino acids: CASSSYGRDTEAFF. Here the CDR3 DNA reads TGTGCCAGCAGCTCATACGGCAGGGACACTGAAGCTTTCTTT.

The V call is TRBV5-1, the J call TRBJ1-3, with D unclear. Per germline, CDR1 SGHRS and CDR2 YFSETQ. The CDR3 is made up of 15 amino acids. V was pared by 1 base and J by 2 bases, with 10 bases between. CDR3 protein: CASSLNRDTGNTIYF. The CDR3, as DNA: TGCGCCAGCAGCTTGAACAGAGATACTGGAAACACCATATATTTT.

The chain recombines TRBV14 with TRBJ2-3, with 13 nucleotides matching TRBD2. This CDR3 is built from 17 residues. Germline lookup yields CDR1 SGHDN and CDR2 FVKESK. V dropped 0 bases and J dropped 6; count of bases not matched to a gene: 6. For the CDR3, the DNA is TGTGCCAGCAGCCAAGAAACTAGCGGGAGGGCAAGGGATACGCAGTATTTT. As protein: CASSQETSGRARDTQYF.

The chain employs TRBV6-1 and TRBJ1-2, with D unclear. Between the trimmed V and J ends, which lost 3 bases and 0 bases, there was a span of 11 bases. The CDR3 has 15 residues. Germline lookup yields CDR1 MNHNS and CDR2 SASEGT. The CDR3 region is CASSELGRSNYGYTF. DNA of the CDR3: TGTGCCAGCAGTGAGCTGGGCCGATCTAACTATGGCTACACCTTC.

The chain has TRBV25-1 and TRBJ2-6; D is possibly TRBD1 (6 bases). Germline CDR1 and CDR2: MGHDK and SYGVNS. The CDR3 spans 17 residues. V lost 1 base to trimming and J lost 0 bases, with 10 bases between them. For the CDR3, the DNA is TGTGCCAGCAGTGAATCGACAGGATTCTCTGGGGCCAACGTCCTGACTTTC. This codes for CASSESTGFSGANVLTF.

This clone was observed a few times. The chain employs TRBV9 and TRBJ2-1; a weak D match, TRBD2 (5 bases). This CDR3 contains 15 residues. V was cut by 1 base and J by 0 bases, with 8 bases left in between. Germline V gene data show CDR1 as SGDLS and CDR2 as YYNGEE. CDR3 sequence: CASSVLAGSYNEQFF. The CDR3 DNA reads TGTGCCAGCAGCGTACTCGCGGGCTCCTACAATGAGCAGTTCTTC. The variable domain in full, completed from reference TRBV9 and TRBJ2-1, reads DSGVTQTPKHLITATGQRVTLRCSPRSGDLSVYWYQQSLDQGLQFLIQYYNGEERAKGNILERFSAQQFPDLHSELNLSSLELGDSALYFCASSVLAGSYNEQFFGPGTRLTVL.

The CDR3 DNA reads as TGCAGCGTTGAAGATTGGGACAGGGCCCGCGGGGCTTTCTTT. This translates into CSVEDWDRARGAFF. This chain connects TRBV29-1 to TRBJ1-1; TRBD1 matches at 9 bases. J lost 11 bases, V lost 0 bases, and 10 bases had no gene match. The CDR3 is 14 residues long. CDR1 and CDR2 (germline): SQVTM, ANQGSEA.

The chain joins TRBV5-4 to TRBJ2-1, with D unclear. CDR1 SGHNT and CDR2 YYREEE come from the germline V gene (reference sequence). The CDR3 is 15 amino acids. V lost 0 bases and J lost 4, with 11 bases in between. The CDR3 is CASSLVAVHYNEQFF. The DNA for the CDR3 is TGTGCCAGCAGCTTGGTCGCGGTTCATTACAATGAGCAGTTCTTC.

The genes are TRBV10-3 and TRBJ2-1, with 7 bases aligning to TRBD2. The V segment lost 8 bases and the J segment 1 base; nucleotides outside the gene matches: 2. Germline CDR1 reads ENHRY; CDR2 reads SYGVKD. The CDR3 spans 13 residues. DNA for the CDR3: TGTGCCATCGGGGGAGGGTCCTACAATGAGCAGTTCTTC. Translation gives CAIGGGSYNEQFF.

The V and J genes are TRBV6-5 and TRBJ1-2; 9 bases map to TRBD1. With V trimmed by 5 bases and J by 0 bases, 1 base remained unmatched. CDR3 length equals 14 residues. Germline CDR1 and CDR2: MNHEY and SVGAGI. CDR3 sequence: CASSHRGPNYGYTF. The DNA for the CDR3 is TGTGCCAGCAGTCACAGGGGGCCTAACTATGGCTACACCTTC.

This clone was detected once. The genes are TRBV24-1 and TRBJ2-1, with TRBD1 matching 10 bases. CDR3 length: 16 residues. Germline lookup yields CDR1 KGHDR and CDR2 SFDVKD. Trimming removed 3 bases from V and 9 bases from J; junction bases left unmatched: 10. CDR3 sequence: CATSDPGTGDSGEQFF. The CDR3 DNA sequence: TGTGCCACCAGTGATCCGGGGACAGGGGACTCGGGTGAGCAGTTCTTC.

This clone was observed a handful of times. In DNA, the CDR3 is TGCGCCAGCAGCACGGCCTCAGGGGGCACTGAAGCTTTCTTT. Translated: CASSTASGGTEAFF. The J gene is TRBJ1-1, the V gene TRBV5-1; 7 bases map to TRBD1. The CDR3 length is 14 residues. Trimming took 4 bases from V and 4 from J; bases not matched to a gene: 7. From germline, CDR1 is SGHRS and CDR2 YFSETQ.

J is TRBJ1-5 and V is TRBV2; 10 bases are shared with TRBD1. CDR3 length: 15 residues. Germline trimming cut 1 base from V and 5 bases from J; bases unmatched to any gene: 2. CDR1 and CDR2 from the germline V gene are SNHLY and FYNNEI. The CDR3 region has the DNA TGTGCCAGCAGTGAAGTGACAGGGGGCGATCAGCCCCAGCATTTT. Protein product: CASSEVTGGDQPQHF.

The chain links TRBV10-3 to TRBJ2-1; 13 bases fit TRBD2. The CDR3 length is 14 residues. The V gene end was trimmed by 7 bases and the J gene end by 6 bases; junction bases not matched to a gene: 3. CDR1 and CDR2 (germline): ENHRY, SYGVKD. In DNA form, the CDR3 reads TGTGCCATCAAGGGACTAGCGGGAACCAATGAGCAGTTCTTC. It translates to CAIKGLAGTNEQFF.